These 29 T cell receptor beta chains originate from one sample sequenced in a study of OX40 agonist ivuxolimab in advanced cancers. The method was immunoSEQ multiplex PCR; TCRdb's version includes in-frame clones alone and lacks a portion of them. The data contain approximately 69,000 clones, 90% of them singletons. This specimen consisted of CD4+ or CD8+ T cells sorted from blood, obtained in a trial of the OX40 agonist ivuxolimab. The receptors were sampled from an adult with an advanced solid tumor such as melanoma, head and neck, liver or kidney cancer.

To note about this clone: An end of the junction differs from the germline gene, which may be a read error. The chain joins TRBV7-2 to TRBJ2-7; 11 bases align to TRBD1. The CDR3 is 13 amino acids. Germline V gives CDR1 SGHTA, CDR2 FQGNSA. The CDR3 sequence is CASSHSRDRGSNF. Written as DNA, the CDR3 is TGTGCCAGCAGCCATTCCCGGGACAGGGGGTCGAACTTC.

The J gene is TRBJ2-3, the V gene TRBV12-5; D possibly corresponds to TRBD2 (5 bases). CDR3 length: 12 amino acids. Germline V lookup: CDR1 LGHNT, CDR2 FRNRAP. Trimming took off 4 bases at V and 6 bases at J, with 8 bases between the two ends. CDR3 in amino acids: CASGSGGDTQYF. The DNA for the CDR3 is TGTGCTAGTGGTTCCGGAGGCGATACGCAGTATTTT.

The V call is TRBV5-1, the J call TRBJ2-7, with 8 positions matching TRBD1. V lost 0 bases, J lost 2 bases, and 4 bases stayed unmatched. This CDR3 contains 15 residues. CDR1 and CDR2 (germline): SGHRS, YFSETQ. The CDR3 loop is CASSLGWTGTYEQYF. CDR3 nucleotide sequence: TGCGCCAGCAGCTTGGGGTGGACAGGGACCTACGAGCAGTACTTC. Full variable domain (remainder filled in from reference TRBV5-1 and TRBJ2-7): KAGVTQTPRYLIKTRGQQVTLSCSPISGHRSVSWYQQTPGQGLQFLFEYFSETQRNKGNFPGRFSGRQFSNSRSEMNVSTLELGDSALYLCASSLGWTGTYEQYFGPGTRLTVT.

The rearrangement uses TRBV11-2 and TRBJ2-5; D is uncertain. V was cut by 5 bases and J by 2 bases, with 3 bases left in between. This CDR3 contains 11 residues. Germline values: CDR1 SGHAT, CDR2 FQNNGV. DNA of the CDR3: TGTGCCAGCAGCGTACAAGAGACCCAGTACTTC. This encodes CASSVQETQYF.

The chain joins TRBV5-1 to TRBJ2-3, with D possibly being TRBD2 (5 bases). The CDR3 is 15 residues long. The germline CDR1 and CDR2 sequences are SGHRS and YFSETQ. V lost 4 bases, J lost 0 bases, and 12 bases lay in between. DNA for the CDR3: TGCGCCAGCAGCCCGGACGGACTGAGCACAGATACGCAGTATTTT. This gives the protein CASSPDGLSTDTQYF.

The rearrangement links TRBV29-1 to TRBJ2-2; D uncertain. The germline V and J ends were trimmed by 7 bases and 2 bases, with 14 bases remaining between them. Germline V CDR1 and CDR2: SQVTM, ANQGSEA. CDR3 length: 14 amino acids. In nucleotides, the CDR3 is TGCAGCGCCCGTTACGGGTCCAACACCGGGGAGCTGTTTTTT. It yields the protein CSARYGSNTGELFF.

This chain links TRBV5-5 with TRBJ2-7; D is tentatively TRBD1 or TRBD2 (6 bases each). The CDR3 is made up of 14 amino acids. Trimming cost V 4 bases and J 7 bases, with 18 bases left between them. Germline values: CDR1 SGHKS, CDR2 YYEKEE (reference sequence). The DNA for the CDR3 is TGTGCCAGCAGCACGACTAGGGACAACTGGGAGCAGTACTTC. Translating gives CASSTTRDNWEQYF.

The CDR3 DNA sequence: TGCGCCAGCAGCCAAGCGGGACTAGCGGGAGTGGGGACCGGGGAGCTGTTTTTT. Its protein is CASSQAGLAGVGTGELFF. This sequence joins TRBV4-1 and TRBJ2-2; 14 bases align to TRBD2. J lost 5 bases, V lost 1 base, and 6 bases had no gene match. The CDR3 has 18 amino acids. From germline, CDR1 is MGHRA and CDR2 YSYEKL.

The V call is TRBV6-6, the J call TRBJ2-1, with D possibly being TRBD2 (5 bases). The CDR3 runs 12 residues. Germline CDR1 is MNHNY and CDR2 is SVGAGI (reference sequence). Trimming removed 4 bases from V and 8 bases from J, with 9 bases in between. The chain's CDR3 is CASSSTRDEQFF. The CDR3 nucleotides are TGTGCCAGCAGTTCAACTAGGGATGAGCAGTTCTTC.

The CDR3 protein is CASKWKTGALQETQYF. CDR3 nucleotide sequence: TGCGCCAGCAAGTGGAAGACAGGGGCTTTACAAGAGACCCAGTACTTC. The J gene is TRBJ2-5, the V gene TRBV5-1; 8 nucleotides agree with TRBD1. Germline assignment: CDR1 SGHRS and CDR2 YFSETQ. The CDR3 has 16 amino acids. V lost 6 bases and J lost 2; bases outside the gene matches: 12. The full variable domain, its missing parts supplied by reference TRBV5-1 and TRBJ2-5, is KAGVTQTPRYLIKTRGQQVTLSCSPISGHRSVSWYQQTPGQGLQFLFEYFSETQRNKGNFPGRFSGRQFSNSRSEMNVSTLELGDSALYLCASKWKTGALQETQYFGPGTRLLVL.

The V call is TRBV6-6, the J call TRBJ1-3, with 9 nucleotides matching TRBD1. CDR3 size: 16 residues. V was pared by 7 bases and J by 3 bases, with 10 bases of the junction left unmatched. Germline V CDR1 and CDR2: MNHNY, SVGAGI (reference sequence). The CDR3 DNA follows: TGTGCCAGCACCCTACAGGGGGCGGGACGTGGAAACACCATATATTTT. This encodes CASTLQGAGRGNTIYF.

This chain connects TRBV14 to TRBJ2-5; the match to TRBD2 covers 14 bases. Germline-derived CDR1 and CDR2 are SGHDN and FVKESK. V shed 4 bases and J 3 bases; nucleotides not matched to a gene: 10. The CDR3 has 18 amino acids. The CDR3 loop reads CASSPGTSGRSREETQYF. As DNA, the CDR3 is TGTGCCAGCAGCCCCGGGACTAGCGGGAGATCGAGGGAAGAGACCCAGTACTTC. Full variable domain (rest looked up from reference TRBV14 and TRBJ2-5): EAGVTQFPSHSVIEKGQTVTLRCDPISGHDNLYWYRRVMGKEIKFLLHFVKESKQDESGMPNNRFLAERTGGTYSTLKVQPAELEDSGVYFCASSPGTSGRSREETQYFGPGTRLLVL.

The chain employs TRBV28 and TRBJ2-7; 7 bases fit TRBD1. V trimming: 5 bases; J trimming: 3 bases; junction bases outside the gene matches: 10. Germline V gene lookup returns CDR1 MDHEN and CDR2 SYDVKM. The length of the CDR3 is 15 residues. The CDR3 sequence is CASSGQELGHYEQYF. In DNA form, the CDR3 reads TGTGCCAGCAGTGGACAGGAGTTAGGGCACTACGAGCAGTACTTC.

This clone was picked up one time. In nucleotides, the CDR3 is TGTGCCAGCAGCTTACGGGGGGGCAGCGGGACCTACAATGAGCAGTTCTTC. Its protein product is CASSLRGGSGTYNEQFF. The genes are TRBV7-6 and TRBJ2-1, with 8 bases aligning to TRBD2. The CDR3 totals 17 residues. Trimming cost V 2 bases and J 2 bases; bases outside gene matches: 8. The germline CDR1 and CDR2 sequences are SGHVS and FNYEAQ.

V is TRBV10-3 and J is TRBJ2-3, with 8 bases fitting TRBD1. Germline V gene lookup returns CDR1 ENHRY and CDR2 SYGVKD. The CDR3 sequence is 18 residues long. With 3 bases clipped from V and 4 bases from J, the junction kept 15 bases outside the gene matches. This CDR3 reads CAISDLRTGPAISDTQYF. The CDR3 coding sequence is TGTGCCATCAGTGACCTTAGGACAGGGCCCGCTATCTCAGATACGCAGTATTTT.

The chain recombines TRBV2 with TRBJ2-5, with 7 bases matching TRBD2. The J call may be incorrect, as the DNA end agrees better with TRBJ2-7. Germline V gene lookup returns CDR1 SNHLY and CDR2 FYNNEI. The CDR3 loop spans 15 amino acids. The CDR3 DNA is TGTGCCAGCAGTGACGTAGCGGGCGCGTCCTACGAGCAGTACTTC. Its translation is CASSDVAGASYEQYF.

In this sample, this clone turned up once. The chain couples TRBV27 to TRBJ1-4, with D tentatively TRBD1 (6 bases). Trimming took 6 bases from V and 5 from J, leaving 19 bases between them. The CDR3 loop spans 16 amino acids. CDR1 MNHEY and CDR2 SMNVEV come from the germline V gene (reference sequence). The CDR3 DNA sequence: TGTGCCAGCAGACTAACAACAGGGCTGGTGAATGAAAAACTGTTTTTT. As protein: CASRLTTGLVNEKLFF.

The chain links TRBV10-2 to TRBJ2-1, with TRBD2 matching over 14 bases. In germline, CDR1 is WSHSY, CDR2 SAAADI. The CDR3 has 16 residues. J lost 12 bases, V lost 7 bases, and 14 bases had no gene match. In DNA, the CDR3 is TGCGCCAGCACCAGAATGGGACTAGCGGGAGTCGGGGGGCAGTTCTTC. It translates to CASTRMGLAGVGGQFF.

The rearrangement links TRBV27 to TRBJ1-1; TRBD1 might be the D (6 bases). Trimming removed 2 bases at V and 4 bases at J, with 11 bases between. This CDR3 is built from 14 residues. The germline gives CDR1 MNHEY, CDR2 SMNVEV (reference sequence). CDR3 sequence: CASSLGQYGTEAFF. CDR3 nucleotide sequence: TGTGCCAGCAGTTTAGGACAGTATGGCACTGAAGCTTTCTTT.

The rearrangement links TRBV11-3 to TRBJ2-5; no clear D. Germline loops: CDR1 SGHNT, CDR2 YENEEA. The CDR3 consists of 14 residues. V was shortened by 1 base and J by 5 bases, with 11 bases between the two germline ends. The chain's CDR3 is CASSLGTQGETQYF. In DNA form, the CDR3 reads TGTGCCAGCAGCTTAGGCACTCAAGGGGAGACCCAGTACTTC. Drawing the rest from reference TRBV11-3 and TRBJ2-5, the complete variable domain is EAGVVQSPRYKIIEKKQPVAFWCNPISGHNTLYWYLQNLGQGPELLIRYENEEAVDDSQLPKDRFSAERLKGVDSTLKIQPAELGDSAVYLCASSLGTQGETQYFGPGTRLLVL.

This chain joins TRBV11-3 and TRBJ2-1; 7 nucleotides agree with TRBD1. The CDR3 extends over 15 amino acids. The junction had 10 bases not matched to a gene; V was cut back by 2 bases and J by 9 bases. The germline V gene has CDR1 SGHNT and CDR2 YENEEA. CDR3 loop: CASSLRAGGTGEQFF. DNA for the CDR3: TGTGCCAGCAGCTTAAGGGCAGGGGGTACGGGTGAGCAGTTCTTC.

The J gene is TRBJ2-5, the V gene TRBV5-1; possibly TRBD2 for D (6 bases). This CDR3 is built from 16 residues. Germline values: CDR1 SGHRS, CDR2 YFSETQ. V lost 0 bases and J 1 base, leaving 13 bases between the germline ends. The CDR3 nucleotides read TGCGCCAGCAGCTTGGCCGTCTTGGGAGGCCAAGAGACCCAGTACTTC. This sequence encodes CASSLAVLGGQETQYF.

The rearrangement uses TRBV28 and TRBJ2-1, with 7 bases fitting TRBD1. From germline, CDR1 is MDHEN and CDR2 SYDVKM. The CDR3 consists of 13 residues. J gave up 8 bases and V 8 bases, and 9 bases lay outside the gene matches. The CDR3 nucleotides are TGTGCCAGCGGCCGGGACAGCAGTGATGAGCAGTTCTTC. Its protein product is CASGRDSSDEQFF. The variable domain in full, with the rest retrieved from reference TRBV28 and TRBJ2-1, is DVKVTQSSRYLVKRTGEKVFLECVQDMDHENMFWYRQDPGLGLRLIYFSYDVKMKEKGDIPEGYSVSREKKERFSLILESASTNQTSMYLCASGRDSSDEQFFGPGTRLTVL.

This chain links TRBV27 with TRBJ1-2; D is ambiguous. CDR3 length equals 13 residues. Trimming removed 4 bases from V and 2 bases from J, with 8 bases in between. CDR1 is MNHEY and CDR2 is SMNVEV in the germline V gene (reference sequence). The CDR3 bases are TGTGCCAGCAGTTCCCGTGTGAACTATGGCTACACCTTC. Protein sequence: CASSSRVNYGYTF.

The chain carries TRBV28 and TRBJ2-3; D not resolved. The germline V gene encodes CDR1 MDHEN and CDR2 SYDVKM. V was shortened by 9 bases and J by 3 bases, with 16 bases between the two germline ends. The length of the CDR3 is 14 residues. In DNA, the CDR3 is TGTGCCAGGACCGGGTTCCCAACGACAGATACGCAGTATTTT. As protein: CARTGFPTTDTQYF.

The V call is TRBV5-1, the J call TRBJ2-5, with 9 bases lining up with TRBD1. J was trimmed by 5 bases and V by 0 bases; bases with no gene match: 2. The CDR3 covers 14 residues. Germline CDR1 reads SGHRS; CDR2 reads YFSETQ. The CDR3 bases are TGCGCCAGCAGCTTGGGGGGGACAGGGGAGACCCAGTACTTC. Protein sequence: CASSLGGTGETQYF.

The rearrangement links TRBV6-6 to TRBJ2-5; D is possibly TRBD1 (6 bases). V shed 6 bases and J shed 5 bases, with 13 bases lying between them. The germline V gene encodes CDR1 MNHNY and CDR2 SVGAGI (reference sequence). The CDR3 covers 13 residues. CDR3 sequence: CASREQGPETQYF. The CDR3 DNA reads TGTGCCAGCAGGGAACAGGGCCCCGAGACCCAGTACTTC.

Notes on this clone: This CDR3 is also generated by other DNA sequences in the sample. The rearrangement links TRBV18 to TRBJ1-1; D is unclear. Looked up from germline, CDR1 is KGHSH and CDR2 is LQKENI. The length of the CDR3 is 13 residues. V was trimmed by 1 base and J by 3 bases, leaving 6 bases between them. The CDR3 is CASSPRVDTEAFF. The CDR3 DNA sequence: TGTGCCAGCTCACCACGGGTAGACACTGAAGCTTTCTTT.

The chain uses TRBV6-1 and TRBJ1-2; TRBD1 is a possible D gene (5 bases). The CDR3 has 12 amino acids. V dropped 4 bases and J dropped 7 bases, with 10 bases sitting between them. Germline CDR1 MNHNS, CDR2 SASEGT. The CDR3 DNA reads as TGTGCCAGCAGTGTAGAGGGGAGTGGCTACACCTTC. Protein: CASSVEGSGYTF.